This T cell receptor (beta chain) was obtained from a study of shared clonotypes between healthy human individuals. As originally analysed: Junction-only immunoSEQ sequences carried no quality scores, so filtering differed. Libraries were prepared by immunoSEQ multiplex PCR; TCRdb keeps only in-frame clonotypes and omits some of them. D and trimming were read from the DNA, whereas the V and J calls and clone size are those reported in that table. The table lists roughly 2,500,000 clones, more than 85% of them singletons. Study-level results: It was the few donors that limited the genetic and exposure-history diversity represented. Exclusively blood specimens were collected; tissue repertoires likely differ. A generally larger estimated richness was seen in naive subsets than in memory subsets.

V was clipped by 0 bases and J by 6 bases; unmatched bases: 2. Germline loops: CDR1 SGHRS, CDR2 YFSETQ. This CDR3 has 15 amino acids. Note on this clone: Its specificity is unknown. Other DNA sequences in this sample translate to the same CDR3.

This TCR was recovered from a man in his late teens or twenties in good health. Some clones in this sample may be carry-over from other donors' samples. The sequenced material came from naive CD4+ T cells from PBMCs. The sample's subset: CD45RA+ positively selected. The J gene is TRBJ2-3, the V gene TRBV5-1, with TRBD2 matching 12 bases. The CDR3 DNA reads TGCGCCAGCAGCTTGGGACTAGCGGGAGTTGATACGCAGTATTTT. It codes for CASSLGLAGVDTQYF.